This note documents a single TCR beta chain sequence. This sample was taken from a study of blood T cell repertoires in COVID-19. Background on the study: Sites across the United States, Italy and Spain contributed samples from acute and convalescent COVID-19.

Measured with immunoSEQ multiplex PCR; TCRdb has only the in-frame clones, and not every one. Of tens of thousands of clones in the sample, around 87% were seen once. The CDR3 contains 12 residues. Germline CDR1 SGHNT, CDR2 YYREEE (reference sequence). V lost 0 bases, J lost 7 bases, and 5 bases lay in between. Sequenced material: peripheral blood. This chain connects TRBV5-4 to TRBJ1-3; D is unclear. This clonotype was obtained from a woman of 80 years or more with COVID-19, enrolled during active disease. This CDR3 reads CASSLGPNTIYF. DNA of the CDR3: TGTGCCAGCAGCTTGGGGCCCAACACCATATATTTT.